This T cell receptor beta chain was retrieved from a study of blood T cell repertoires in COVID-19. Whole-study context: Acute and convalescent COVID-19 specimens originated in the United States, Italy and Spain. T cells, B-cell-depleted T cells, or PBMCs supplied cDNA or gDNA.

This CDR3 has 15 amino acids. V was shortened by 1 base and J by 5 bases, with 15 bases between the two germline ends. Looked up from germline, CDR1 is SGHTS and CDR2 is YDEGEE. Per the study methods: Cell counts per sample came from amplifying reference gene primers. Here immunoSEQ multiplex PCR was the method, and the copy in TCRdb shows in-frame clones only, minus some. V and J calls and clone size come straight from that table; D and trimming were deduced from the DNA. The data show fewer than 60,000 clones, approximately 87% seen once. The sequencing input was peripheral blood. The receptor comes from a man aged 50 to 60 with acute or convalescent COVID-19. The V gene is TRBV5-8, the J gene TRBJ2-5; D is ambiguous. CDR3 bases: TGTGCCAGCAGCTTGACCGGGTCCGGTGGGGAGACCCAGTACTTC. Translation gives CASSLTGSGGETQYF. Looking up the rest from reference TRBV5-8 and TRBJ2-5 gives the full variable domain: EAGVTQSPTHLIKTRGQQATLRCSPISGHTSVYWYQQALGLGLQFLLWYDEGEERNRGNFPPRFSGRQFPNYSSELNVNALELEDSALYLCASSLTGSGGETQYFGPGTRLLVL.